The T cell receptor beta chain described here comes from a study of shared clonotypes between healthy human individuals. The overall study: Each donor had three CD4 naive, three CD4 memory, two CD8 naive and one CD8 memory plate.

Donors were healthy HIV-negative adults without recently reported acute infections or vaccinations. Original data processing: With immunoSEQ giving junction-only sequences and no quality scores, filtering differed. Only in-frame clones appear in the TCRdb table, and some are missing; sequencing was by immunoSEQ multiplex PCR. The DNA was the basis for D and trimming; V, J and clone size are from that table. The repertoire holds about 2 million clones, with 95% as singletons. The CDR3 has 15 residues. The V gene lost 7 bases and the J gene lost 7 bases, with 17 bases spanning the gap. Germline lookup yields CDR1 LNHDA and CDR2 SQIVND (reference sequence).

V gene TRBV19 combines with J gene TRBJ1-6, with a weak D call TRBD1 (5 bases). The sequence was obtained from a man aged 18 to 29 in good health. Sequencing was performed on naive CD4+ T cells sorted from blood. This sample's subset: CD45RA+ positively selected. CDR3 in DNA: TGTGCCAGTACCGAAGCGGGGACCACCAATTCACCCCTCCACTTT. As protein: CASTEAGTTNSPLHF.